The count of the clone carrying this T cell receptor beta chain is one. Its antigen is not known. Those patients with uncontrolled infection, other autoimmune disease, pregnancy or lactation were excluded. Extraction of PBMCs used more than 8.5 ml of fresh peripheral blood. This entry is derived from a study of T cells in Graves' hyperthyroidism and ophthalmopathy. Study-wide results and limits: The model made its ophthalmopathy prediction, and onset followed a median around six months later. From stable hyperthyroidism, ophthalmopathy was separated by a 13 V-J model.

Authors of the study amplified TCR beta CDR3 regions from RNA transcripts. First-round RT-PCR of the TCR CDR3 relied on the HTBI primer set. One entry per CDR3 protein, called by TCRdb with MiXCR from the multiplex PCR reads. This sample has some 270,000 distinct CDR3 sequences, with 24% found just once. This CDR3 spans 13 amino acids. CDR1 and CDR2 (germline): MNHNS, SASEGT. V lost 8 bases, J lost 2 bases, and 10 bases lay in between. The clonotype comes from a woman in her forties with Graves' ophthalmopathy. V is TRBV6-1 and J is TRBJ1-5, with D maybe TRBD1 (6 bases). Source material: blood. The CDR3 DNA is TGTGCCAGCGCCAGGGGTCGCAATCAGCCCCAGCATTTT. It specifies CASARGRNQPQHF.